A single sample is the source of the 17 T cell receptor beta chains below, sequenced in a study of blood T cells in healthy people across ages (dated by TCRdb to about 2015). Library preparation used 5' RACE. This sample was sequenced with an Illumina HiSeq 2500. A second PCR of roughly 6 to 12 cycles was performed with a sample-barcoded 5' primer and a J-beta primer mix. Clones were called with MiXCR by TCRdb after fastp trimmed the public reads at Q25, and only in-frame beta chains were retained. Each CDR3 protein appears once, grouped with its most common genes and DNA. This sample has about 1.8 million distinct CDR3 sequences in its table, and approximately 50% of those were observed once. About 2.1% of the sample comes from the top ten. Sequenced material: blood. Receptors were obtained from a woman between 35 and 50 years old in good health.

This clonotype was observed a handful of times. The chain links TRBV11-2 to TRBJ2-3; TRBD2 is a possible D gene (7 bases). CDR3 length: 21 residues. The ends were cut back, 2 bases at V and 6 bases at J, with 33 bases in the middle. CDR1 SGHAT and CDR2 FQNNGV come from the germline V gene. For the CDR3, the DNA is TGTGCCAGCAGCTTATTGAGGGGGGGCCTTTTAAAGGTTGGGGCCACTGATACGCAGTATTTT. It specifies CASSLLRGGLLKVGATDTQYF. Full variable domain (remainder filled in from reference TRBV11-2 and TRBJ2-3): EAGVAQSPRYKIIEKRQSVAFWCNPISGHATLYWYQQILGQGPKLLIQFQNNGVVDDSQLPKDRFSAERLKGVDSTLKIQPAKLEDSAVYLCASSLLRGGLLKVGATDTQYFGPGTRLTVL.

There are a few counts of this clonotype. The J gene is TRBJ2-1, the V gene TRBV7-9; tentatively, D is TRBD2 (6 bases). CDR3 length equals 16 residues. V gave up 3 bases and J gave up 1 base, with 13 bases separating them. Germline CDR1 and CDR2: SEHNR and FQNEAQ (reference sequence). The chain's CDR3 is CASSFQGGLSYNEQFF. For the CDR3, the DNA is TGTGCCAGCAGCTTCCAAGGAGGGCTATCCTACAATGAGCAGTTCTTC.

This chain connects TRBV7-3 to TRBJ2-1, with D perhaps given as TRBD1 or TRBD2 (6 bases each). V lost 5 bases to trimming and J lost 5 bases, with 19 bases between them. Germline V gene lookup returns CDR1 SGHTA and CDR2 FQGTGA. The CDR3 runs 16 residues. For the CDR3, the DNA is TGTGCCAGCAGCGCCCCGAACGGGGGCTTTAACAATGAGCAGTTCTTC. Translated, it gives CASSAPNGGFNNEQFF.

This clonotype was seen more than once but under ten times. V and J are TRBV20-1 and TRBJ2-1; tentatively, D is TRBD2 (7 bases). V was cut by 6 bases and J by 5 bases, with 17 bases left in between. Germline CDR1 reads DFQATT; CDR2 reads SNEGSKA (reference sequence). CDR3 length: 14 amino acids. The CDR3 DNA reads TGCAGTGCAACCTTGCGGGGGCCAAACAATGAGCAGTTCTTC. This gives the protein CSATLRGPNNEQFF.

J is TRBJ1-4 and V is TRBV6-6; the D is unclear. CDR3 length: 13 amino acids. V was cut by 10 bases and J by 4 bases, with 13 bases left in between. Per germline, CDR1 MNHNY and CDR2 SVGAGI (reference sequence). The DNA for the CDR3 is TGTGCCACGAAGATGGACCTTAATGAAAAACTGTTTTTT. Protein: CATKMDLNEKLFF.

The rearrangement joins TRBV6-2 or TRBV6-3 to TRBJ2-3; D unclear. In germline, CDR1 is MNHEY, CDR2 SVGEGT. V lost 3 bases and J 5 bases, leaving 6 bases between the germline ends. This CDR3 is 12 amino acids long. CDR3 nucleotides: TGTGCCAGCAGTTATAATAGAGATACGCAGTATTTT. Translated: CASSYNRDTQYF.

This clonotype came up a few times. V and J are TRBV28 and TRBJ1-4; D is unresolved. V was shortened by 5 bases and J by 8 bases, with 12 bases between the two germline ends. The CDR3 contains 13 residues. The germline CDR1 and CDR2 sequences are MDHEN and SYDVKM. CDR3 sequence reads: CASSPGVGEKLFF. CDR3 nucleotide sequence: TGTGCCAGCAGTCCCGGAGTTGGGGAAAAACTGTTTTTT.

This clonotype came up a few times. This rearrangement joins TRBV28 to TRBJ1-4; D gene ambiguous. Germline V lookup: CDR1 MDHEN, CDR2 SYDVKM. This CDR3 region has 12 residues. V was clipped by 7 bases and J by 5 bases, with 8 bases between them. CDR3 loop: CASTVGNEKLFF. The DNA of the CDR3 is TGTGCCAGCACCGTGGGGAATGAAAAACTGTTTTTT.

The rearrangement links TRBV6-6 to TRBJ2-1, with a possible D match to TRBD2 (6 bases). Trimming stripped 1 base from V and 8 bases from J, with 15 bases between. The germline CDR1 and CDR2 sequences are MNHNY and SVGAGI (reference sequence). The CDR3 is made up of 15 amino acids. The CDR3 nucleotides are TGTGCCAGCAGTTACTGGAGGGGCTCCGGCGATGAGCAGTTCTTC. Amino acid sequence: CASSYWRGSGDEQFF.

The chain uses TRBV20-1 and TRBJ2-7, with a tentative D call TRBD2 (5 bases). CDR1 is DFQATT, CDR2 SNEGSKA, per germline (reference sequence). The CDR3 length is 13 residues. CDR3 region: CRQAGLSSYEQYF. CDR3 in DNA: TGCAGGCAGGCAGGACTGAGCTCCTACGAGCAGTACTTC.

This clonotype was seen a few times. The J gene is TRBJ2-1, the V gene TRBV9; TRBD1 might be the D (6 bases). Trimming took 4 bases from V and 5 from J, leaving 13 bases between them. The CDR3 is made up of 14 amino acids. Germline CDR1 is SGDLS and CDR2 is YYNGEE. DNA of the CDR3: TGTGCCAGCAGCTTTACAGGGTTCAACAATGAGCAGTTCTTC. It encodes CASSFTGFNNEQFF.

This clonotype was picked up one time. The chain combines TRBV6-2 or TRBV6-3 with TRBJ2-4; no reliable D call. The J call may be incorrect, as the DNA end agrees better with TRBJ2-7. This CDR3 contains 14 residues. Germline CDR1 and CDR2: MNHEY and SVGEGT. Written as DNA, the CDR3 is TGTGCCAGCAGTCCGTCCAACAGAGCCTACGAGCAGTACTTC. It translates to CASSPSNRAYEQYF.

This chain uses TRBV9 with TRBJ1-1; D is unclear. V gave up 3 bases and J gave up 1 base, with 7 bases separating them. The CDR3 consists of 13 residues. CDR1 and CDR2 from the germline V gene are SGDLS and YYNGEE. The CDR3 bases are TGTGCCAGCAGCGCATTGTCGAACACTGAAGCTTTCTTT. It yields the protein CASSALSNTEAFF.

This clonotype was detected a few times. The chain carries TRBV24-1 and TRBJ2-3; no definite D call. From germline, CDR1 is KGHDR and CDR2 SFDVKD. The V end was cut by 4 bases, the J end by 10 bases, with 14 bases between. The CDR3 sequence is 13 residues long. CDR3 in DNA: TGTGCCACCAGTGAGGCCAGTGTTTTGGCGCAGTATTTT. Its translation: CATSEASVLAQYF.

As regards this clonotype: One junction end disagrees with the germline gene, perhaps due to a read error. This chain uses TRBV7-7 with TRBJ1-5, with a tentative D call TRBD1 (5 bases). The germline gives CDR1 SSHAT, CDR2 FNYEAQ (reference sequence). CDR3 size: 15 residues. CDR3 DNA: TGTGCTAGCACTTTGGGGGGAATTTGTGTTCAGCCCCAGCATTTT. Amino acids: CASTLGGICVQPQHF.

This chain links TRBV4-1 with TRBJ2-7; 12 bases are shared with TRBD2. The length of the CDR3 is 18 residues. J lost 7 bases, V lost 0 bases, and 13 bases had no gene match. Germline V gives CDR1 MGHRA, CDR2 YSYEKL. The CDR3 spells CASSQDRTSGAADNEQYF. The CDR3, as DNA: TGCGCCAGCAGCCAAGATCGGACTAGCGGGGCCGCGGACAATGAGCAGTACTTC.

This chain links TRBV4-1 with TRBJ1-1; D is possibly TRBD1 (5 bases). The CDR3 extends over 16 amino acids. CDR1 is MGHRA and CDR2 is YSYEKL in the germline V gene. Trimming took off 4 bases at V and 1 base at J, with 16 bases between the two ends. The CDR3 spells CASSPSVGGGNTEAFF. The CDR3 region has the DNA TGCGCCAGCAGCCCCTCAGTTGGGGGAGGGAACACTGAAGCTTTCTTT.